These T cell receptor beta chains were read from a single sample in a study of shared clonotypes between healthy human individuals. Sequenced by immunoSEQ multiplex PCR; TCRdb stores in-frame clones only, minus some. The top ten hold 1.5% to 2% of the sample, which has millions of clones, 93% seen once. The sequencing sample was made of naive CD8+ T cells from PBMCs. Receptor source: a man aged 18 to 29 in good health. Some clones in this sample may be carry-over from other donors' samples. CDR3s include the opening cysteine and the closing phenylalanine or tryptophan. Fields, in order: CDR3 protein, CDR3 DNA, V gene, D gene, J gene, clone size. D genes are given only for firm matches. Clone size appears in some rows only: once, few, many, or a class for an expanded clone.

CDR3: CASGARVSYEQYF; DNA: TGTGCCAGCGGCGCACGGGTCTCCTACGAGCAGTACTTC; V: TRBV27; D: -; J: TRBJ2-7; size: once
CDR3: CASSYGQGVYEQYF; DNA: TGTGCCAGCAGTTATGGACAGGGGGTCTACGAGCAGTACTTC; V: TRBV6-5; D: TRBD1; J: TRBJ2-7; size: -
CDR3: CAITTSGTGGTEAFF; DNA: TGTGCCATCACTACTTCCGGGACGGGAGGGACTGAAGCTTTCTTT; V: TRBV10-3; D: -; J: TRBJ1-1; size: -
CDR3: CASSSPFGGDEQFF; DNA: TGTGCCAGCAGCTCGCCGTTCGGGGGCGATGAGCAGTTCTTC; V: TRBV5-4; D: -; J: TRBJ2-1; size: -
CDR3: CASSGSLAVSSYEQYF; DNA: TGTGCCAGCAGCGGAAGCCTAGCGGTTAGCTCCTACGAGCAGTACTTC; V: TRBV2; D: TRBD2; J: TRBJ2-7; size: -
CDR3: CASSSPVLGDYGYTF; DNA: TGTGCCAGCAGTTCCCCCGTTTTGGGGGACTATGGCTACACCTTC; V: TRBV6-5; D: -; J: TRBJ1-2; size: -
CDR3: CASGGRGYTEAFF; DNA: TGTGCTAGTGGAGGTAGGGGTTACACTGAAGCTTTCTTT; V: TRBV12-5; D: -; J: TRBJ1-1; size: -
CDR3: CASSFGDRSYEQYF; DNA: TGTGCCAGCAGTTTCGGGGACAGGTCCTACGAGCAGTACTTC; V: TRBV9; D: TRBD1; J: TRBJ2-7; size: -
CDR3: CASSQGTDLYEQYF; DNA: TGTGCCAGCAGCCAAGGGACAGATCTCTACGAGCAGTACTTC; V: TRBV14; D: -; J: TRBJ2-7; size: -
CDR3: CASSPPTVRSGNTIYF; DNA: TGCGCCAGCAGCCCCCCCACAGTTCGCTCTGGAAACACCATATATTTT; V: TRBV10-1; D: -; J: TRBJ1-3; size: -
CDR3: CASSPRQGTYEQYF; DNA: TGTGCCAGCAGTCCCCGACAGGGGACCTACGAGCAGTACTTC; V: TRBV27; D: TRBD1; J: TRBJ2-7; size: once
CDR3: CASSSGQGTDTQYF; DNA: TGTGCCAGCAGCTCCGGACAGGGAACAGATACGCAGTATTTT; V: TRBV11-3; D: TRBD1; J: TRBJ2-3; size: -
CDR3: CASSPRTGYSTDTQYF; DNA: TGTGCCAGCAGCCCTAGGACAGGCTATAGCACAGATACGCAGTATTTT; V: TRBV9; D: TRBD1; J: TRBJ2-3; size: once
CDR3: CASSTTMGWTNEKLFF; DNA: TGTGCCAGCAGTACGACCATGGGTTGGACTAATGAAAAACTGTTTTTT; V: TRBV6-6; D: -; J: TRBJ1-4; size: -
CDR3: CASTQRTSGIQETQYF; DNA: TGTGCCAGTACTCAGCGGACTAGCGGAATCCAAGAGACCCAGTACTTC; V: TRBV19; D: TRBD2; J: TRBJ2-5; size: -
CDR3: CASSVWDSVGNEQFF; DNA: TGCGCCAGCAGCGTCTGGGACTCCGTGGGGAATGAGCAGTTCTTC; V: TRBV5-1; D: -; J: TRBJ2-1; size: -